This T cell receptor beta chain was documented in a study of blood T cells in healthy people across ages. General study findings and limits: Unknown donor CMV status possibly confounded expanded clonotype changes.

Germline CDR1 MNHNY, CDR2 SVGAGI (reference sequence). Between the trimmed V and J ends, which lost 7 bases and 8 bases, there was a span of 15 bases. This CDR3 contains 13 residues. Staff drew around 10 milliliters of peripheral blood from each donor. It was with a sample-barcoded 5' primer and a J-beta primer mix that a second PCR of roughly 7 to 12 cycles was run. A template-switch adaptor containing 12 random nucleotides labeled each cDNA molecule. TCRdb called the 5' RACE reads again in MiXCR, with one record for every CDR3 protein. The sample carries about a million distinct CDR3 sequences, under 40% recorded once. On this clonotype: Its antigen is as yet unknown.

The receptor comes from a man younger than 30 in good health. Sample: blood. This chain connects TRBV6-6 to TRBJ1-5, with a tentative D call TRBD1 (5 bases). The CDR3 is CASKMGGSEPQHF. The DNA for the CDR3 is TGTGCCAGCAAAATGGGGGGGAGTGAGCCCCAGCATTTT.